The 22 T cell receptor beta chains below were found in one sample sequenced in a study of cytomegalovirus exposure and HLA in healthy donors. Vbeta (60) and Jbeta (13) primers were used in the PCR. Repertoires were generated with immunoSEQ multiplex PCR, while TCRdb's copy carries only in-frame clones and drops some. The table gives approximately 100,000 clones; the top ten clones make up about 3.5% of it. The sequenced sample was PBMCs. The receptor set was obtained from a man aged 40-49 years in good health and CMV-seronegative.

The chain couples TRBV5-1 to TRBJ2-4; perhaps TRBD1 as D (6 bases). V was trimmed by 1 base and J by 3 bases, leaving 17 bases between them. This CDR3 is 17 amino acids long. Germline V gives CDR1 SGHRS, CDR2 YFSETQ. The CDR3 loop reads CASSLLGARGVKNIQYF. Written as DNA, the CDR3 is TGCGCCAGCAGCTTGTTAGGAGCCAGGGGTGTCAAAAACATTCAGTACTTC.

V gene TRBV2 combines with J gene TRBJ2-5; TRBD1 is a possible D gene (5 bases). V shed 3 bases and J shed 5 bases, with 10 bases lying between them. The length of the CDR3 is 13 residues. CDR1 and CDR2 (germline): SNHLY, FYNNEI. CDR3 in amino acids: CASSEGPRETQYF. The CDR3 DNA reads as TGTGCCAGCAGTGAGGGGCCCCGCGAGACCCAGTACTTC.

The chain couples TRBV9 to TRBJ2-7, with D possibly matching TRBD2 (5 bases). The V end was cut by 0 bases, the J end by 4 bases, with 14 bases between. The CDR3 is 15 amino acids. Germline CDR1 is SGDLS and CDR2 is YYNGEE. CDR3 nucleotides: TGTGCCAGCAGCGTAGGCCCGGGAAGGAGTTACGAGCAGTACTTC. The encoded protein is CASSVGPGRSYEQYF.

This rearrangement joins TRBV28 to TRBJ2-4, with a tentative D call TRBD2 (5 bases). This CDR3 comprises 11 residues. Germline loops: CDR1 MDHEN, CDR2 SYDVKM. The germline V and J ends were trimmed by 4 bases and 14 bases, with 12 bases remaining between them. CDR3 DNA: TGTGCCAGCAGTTCCCATACGGGGAAGTACTTC. Translated: CASSSHTGKYF.

The V and J genes are TRBV9 and TRBJ2-2; 9 nucleotides line up with TRBD1. J was trimmed by 0 bases and V by 2 bases; bases with no gene match: 5. The CDR3 length is 17 residues. The V gene's germline CDR1 is SGDLS and CDR2 YYNGEE. Here the CDR3 reads CASSVYDRGTNTGELFF. The CDR3 DNA follows: TGTGCCAGCAGCGTTTACGACAGGGGGACGAACACCGGGGAGCTGTTTTTT.

The chain is built from TRBV2 and TRBJ2-5, with 10 bases matching TRBD2. Germline lookup yields CDR1 SNHLY and CDR2 FYNNEI. The V segment lost 4 bases and the J segment 3 bases; nucleotides outside the gene matches: 8. CDR3 length: 16 amino acids. CDR3: CASSGELAGLKETQYF. DNA of the CDR3: TGTGCCAGCAGTGGGGAACTAGCGGGACTGAAAGAGACCCAGTACTTC.

The rearrangement uses TRBV5-1 and TRBJ1-1, with D possibly TRBD1 on 5 matching bases. CDR1 and CDR2 (germline): SGHRS, YFSETQ. Trimming took 2 bases from V and 3 from J, leaving 8 bases between them. The CDR3 consists of 13 residues. The CDR3 DNA is TGCGCCAGCAGCTTTACAGGCGACACTGAAGCTTTCTTT. Translating gives CASSFTGDTEAFF.

The gene calls are TRBV27 and TRBJ2-3, with TRBD2 matching 15 bases. With 5 bases clipped from V and 4 bases from J, the junction kept 7 bases outside the gene matches. The CDR3 runs to 17 residues. Germline lookup yields CDR1 MNHEY and CDR2 SMNVEV (reference sequence). In DNA form, the CDR3 reads TGTGCCAGCAGTCCCTGGACTAGCGGGAGGGGGGCAGATACGCAGTATTTT. It yields the protein CASSPWTSGRGADTQYF.

This rearrangement joins TRBV5-5 to TRBJ2-2; D is unresolved. V was shortened by 0 bases and J by 1 base, with 4 bases between the two germline ends. The CDR3 is made up of 14 amino acids. The germline CDR1 and CDR2 sequences are SGHKS and YYEKEE (reference sequence). The CDR3 is CASSLGQNTGELFF. In DNA form, the CDR3 reads TGTGCCAGCAGCTTGGGGCAGAACACCGGGGAGCTGTTTTTT. Full variable domain (outside the CDR3, taken from reference TRBV5-5 and TRBJ2-2): DAGVTQSPTHLIKTRGQQVTLRCSPISGHKSVSWYQQVLGQGPQFIFQYYEKEERGRGNFPDRFSARQFPNYSSELNVNALLLGDSALYLCASSLGQNTGELFFGEGSRLTVL.

The chain employs TRBV18 and TRBJ2-6; TRBD1 agrees at 7 bases. Germline CDR1 and CDR2: KGHSH and LQKENI. This CDR3 region has 17 residues. V gave up 1 base and J gave up 2 bases; unmatched junction bases: 5. In DNA, the CDR3 is TGTGCCAGCTCACCACAGGGGGCGCAGGCTGGGGCCAACGTCCTGACTTTC. Its translation: CASSPQGAQAGANVLTF.

This chain uses TRBV21-1 with TRBJ2-7; TRBD1, the table's D call, lacks a check against the DNA. TRBV21-1 is marked as a pseudogene. The CDR3 is made up of 16 amino acids. CDR3 nucleotides: TGTGCCAGCAGCTCCTTCGGTCCTGGGCGCAGATACGAGCAGTACTTC. The encoded protein is CASSSFGPGRRYEQYF.

The chain has TRBV7-7 and TRBJ2-2; D gene uncertain. Trimming removed 3 bases at V and 5 bases at J, with 10 bases between. Germline CDR1 is SSHAT and CDR2 is FNYEAQ (reference sequence). The CDR3 totals 14 residues. CDR3 protein: CASSLLSRTGELFF. CDR3 DNA: TGTGCCAGCAGCTTGCTGTCACGGACCGGGGAGCTGTTTTTT.

A remark on this clone: This specimen includes other DNA sequences encoding the same CDR3. V gene TRBV19 combines with J gene TRBJ2-1, with 7 positions matching TRBD1. Germline V gene data show CDR1 as LNHDA and CDR2 as SQIVND (reference sequence). J lost 0 bases, V lost 6 bases, and 5 bases had no gene match. This CDR3 has 15 residues. The CDR3 reads CASRLDRSSYNEQFF. The CDR3 region has the DNA TGTGCCAGTAGACTGGACAGGAGCTCCTACAATGAGCAGTTCTTC.

The chain has TRBV7-9 and TRBJ2-2; 11 bases map to TRBD2. Unmatched junction bases numbered 4, after V lost 3 bases and J lost 4 bases. Per germline, CDR1 SEHNR and CDR2 FQNEAQ (reference sequence). CDR3 length: 16 amino acids. The CDR3 reads CASSFTSGSSTGELFF. The CDR3 region has the DNA TGTGCCAGCAGCTTTACTAGCGGGAGTTCCACCGGGGAGCTGTTTTTT.

This sequence joins TRBV28 and TRBJ1-1, with D possibly TRBD1 on 5 matching bases. V lost 4 bases to trimming and J lost 0 bases, with 9 bases between them. Germline CDR1 and CDR2: MDHEN and SYDVKM. The CDR3 runs to 14 residues. The CDR3 loop is CASSSRGMNTEAFF. CDR3 bases: TGTGCCAGCAGTTCTCGGGGGATGAACACTGAAGCTTTCTTT.

The V call is TRBV5-8, the J call TRBJ2-5, with 7 bases fitting TRBD2. V was clipped by 4 bases and J by 1 base; unmatched bases: 7. Germline CDR1 reads SGHTS; CDR2 reads YDEGEE. This CDR3 has 15 amino acids. The CDR3 protein is CASSRESSGQETQYF. Written as DNA, the CDR3 is TGTGCCAGCAGCCGCGAATCTAGCGGCCAAGAGACCCAGTACTTC.

The chain uses TRBV20-1 and TRBJ1-1; D unclear. The V gene's germline CDR1 is DFQATT and CDR2 SNEGSKA (reference sequence). V lost 3 bases and J lost 9, with 11 bases in between. The CDR3 extends over 11 amino acids. CDR3 DNA sequence: TGCAGTGCTAGTGCGGGCTCCCAAGCTTTCTTT. Protein product: CSASAGSQAFF.

The gene calls are TRBV30 and TRBJ2-7; the match to TRBD2 covers 11 bases. The J segment lost 3 bases and the V segment lost 1 base, leaving 5 bases of the junction unmatched. The germline gives CDR1 GTSNPN, CDR2 SVGIG (reference sequence). The CDR3 totals 15 residues. The CDR3 reads CAWSGIAGGSYEQYF. The CDR3 nucleotides are TGTGCCTGGAGTGGTATAGCGGGAGGGAGCTACGAGCAGTACTTC.

CDR3 bases: TGTGCCAGCAGTGAACGCGGGGAAATCACCTACGAGCAGTACTTC. As protein: CASSERGEITYEQYF. The rearrangement joins TRBV2 to TRBJ2-7, with a weak D call TRBD2 (6 bases). In germline, CDR1 is SNHLY, CDR2 FYNNEI. V was cut by 2 bases and J by 2 bases, with 13 bases left in between. This CDR3 is built from 15 residues.

The chain uses TRBV18 and TRBJ1-1; D is unresolved. The CDR3 is made up of 16 amino acids. V was trimmed by 4 bases and J by 4 bases, leaving 19 bases between them. Germline V lookup: CDR1 KGHSH, CDR2 LQKENI. CDR3 nucleotide sequence: TGTGCCAGCTCACAGAACGGGGAGACATGGGGCACTGAAGCTTTCTTT. As protein: CASSQNGETWGTEAFF. The full variable domain, with the rest looked up from reference TRBV18 and TRBJ1-1, is NAGVMQNPRHLVRRRGQEARLRCSPMKGHSHVYWYRQLPEEGLKFMVYLQKENIIDESGMPKERFSAEFPKEGPSILRIQQVVRGDSAAYFCASSQNGETWGTEAFFGQGTRLTVV.

This chain connects TRBV7-2 to TRBJ2-7; weak D call: TRBD2 (7 bases). This CDR3 is built from 17 residues. CDR1 and CDR2 from the germline V gene are SGHTA and FQGNSA. The V end lost 2 bases, the J end lost 5 bases, and 22 bases lay between the germline ends. The DNA for the CDR3 is TGTGCCAGCAGCTTAAAGATGGGAGGGGGGGGGCCGAACGAGCAGTACTTC. Translation: CASSLKMGGGGPNEQYF. The full variable domain, in which reference TRBV7-2 and TRBJ2-7 provide the parts outside the CDR3, is GAGVSQSPSNKVTEKGKDVELRCDPISGHTALYWYRQSLGQGLEFLIYFQGNSAPDKSGLPSDRFSAERTGGSVSTLTIQRTQQEDSAVYLCASSLKMGGGGPNEQYFGPGTRLTVT.

The chain couples TRBV9 to TRBJ2-3; 8 bases are a match to TRBD2. V shed 3 bases, J shed 8 bases, and the junction held 5 bases outside the gene matches. The CDR3 contains 13 residues. CDR1 and CDR2 (germline): SGDLS, YYNGEE. In DNA, the CDR3 is TGTGCCAGCAGCGCAGCGGGAGTCACTACGCAGTATTTT. It translates to CASSAAGVTTQYF.